These T cell receptor beta chains were read from a single sample in a study of blood T cell repertoires in COVID-19. Assay used: immunoSEQ multiplex PCR; TCRdb lists only in-frame clones, some missing. The sample includes about 100,000 clones, around 87% seen only once; the top ten take about 20%. Sequencing was done on a sample of peripheral blood. The receptor source for this set is a human donor in a cohort sampled during active COVID-19. The conserved cysteine and the conserved F or W are not part of the CDR3 here. Each record gives: J gene, V gene, CDR3 protein.

>TRBJ2-1|TRBV4-3
ASSQEISRNEQF
>TRBJ2-7|TRBV7-2
ASTVIGREASQY
>TRBJ2-2|TRBV19
ASSISPNLAGVTGELF
>TRBJ2-2|TRBV18
ASSPSSAPGELF
>TRBJ2-3|TRBV18
ASSRSGRQHTDTQY
>TRBJ2-3|TRBV5-4
ASSFQSVGTQY
>TRBJ2-1|TRBV6-5
ASSRGSSYNEQF
>TRBJ2-1|TRBV9
ASSPEPPNSGRHIYCLEF
>TRBJ2-7|TRBV6-5
ASKPSAGQGYEQY
>TRBJ1-1|TRBV6-5
ASSPGRGCY
>TRBJ1-2|TRBV18
ASSSTGGAAGYGYT
>TRBJ1-2|TRBV5-1
ASSFVGGGGYT
>TRBJ1-2|TRBV18
ASSPLGHDIPDGYT
>TRBJ2-3|TRBV9
ASSGGIPDTQY
>TRBJ2-7|TRBV10-2
ASSESWTLDYTYEQY
>TRBJ2-6|TRBV6-6
ASSLGGQGALGANVLT
>TRBJ1-1|TRBV21-1
ASSKGRGPKGFDQNTEAF
>TRBJ2-1|TRBV4-1
ASSQDQSGRASGSYNEQF
>TRBJ1-2|TRBV15
ATSRDYNRFVYGYT
>TRBJ2-7|TRBV5-6
ASSLDEIGTGFSYEQY
>TRBJ2-1|TRBV6-1
ASSEAGTVYNEQF
>TRBJ1-3|TRBV7-9
ASSLILAPDRGHGNTIY
>TRBJ2-3|TRBV19
ASTPDGQAGKSTDTQY
>TRBJ2-1|TRBV28
ASAGWGGGRAIEQF
>TRBJ2-7|TRBV28
ASATPGGSSYEQY
>TRBJ2-6|TRBV5-1
ASSLYSSGANVLT
>TRBJ2-6|TRBV9
ASSFGAGVFSGANVLT
>TRBJ2-7|TRBV19
ASSSGGDEQY
>TRBJ2-1|TRBV6-1
ASSGPTGVGTARAYNEQF
>TRBJ2-3|TRBV7-8
ASSTDGTAVSTDTQY
>TRBJ2-7|TRBV27
ASSLGVPPYEQY
>TRBJ1-5|TRBV9
ASSDYRGTYQPQH
>TRBJ2-3|TRBV19
ASRDRAGASTDTQY
>TRBJ2-1|TRBV19
ASSPLAGGPNEQF
>TRBJ2-7|TRBV6-6
ASSQGTGHSYEQY
>TRBJ1-5|TRBV5-5
ASSTYGQGQPQH
>TRBJ1-3|TRBV9
ASSVDRGPPLNTIY
>TRBJ1-6|TRBV7-2
ASSLAQTNSPLH
>TRBJ1-1|TRBV5-8
ASSLYAGAVSAEAF
>TRBJ2-1|TRBV28
ASSLLAGEVGSSYNEQF
>TRBJ1-3|TRBV5-1
ASSPGGTDSGNTIY
>TRBJ2-7|TRBV4-3
ASSPRDLFYEQY
>TRBJ2-7|TRBV28
ASGDRDTGQY
>TRBJ1-1|TRBV12-3/TRBV12-4
ASSVRGPTEAF
>TRBJ2-1|TRBV19
ASSIGLAGAYNEQF
>TRBJ2-3|TRBV5-1
ASSSLRQGSTDTQY
>TRBJ2-5|TRBV3-1/TRBV3-2
ASSQNSQTQY
>TRBJ2-3|TRBV5-1
ASSLGQSTDTQY
>TRBJ2-7|TRBV7-8
ASSLDYYEQY
>TRBJ1-6|TRBV19
ASSKWTGEGSPLH
>TRBJ2-7|TRBV5-4
ASSLDKSGYEQY